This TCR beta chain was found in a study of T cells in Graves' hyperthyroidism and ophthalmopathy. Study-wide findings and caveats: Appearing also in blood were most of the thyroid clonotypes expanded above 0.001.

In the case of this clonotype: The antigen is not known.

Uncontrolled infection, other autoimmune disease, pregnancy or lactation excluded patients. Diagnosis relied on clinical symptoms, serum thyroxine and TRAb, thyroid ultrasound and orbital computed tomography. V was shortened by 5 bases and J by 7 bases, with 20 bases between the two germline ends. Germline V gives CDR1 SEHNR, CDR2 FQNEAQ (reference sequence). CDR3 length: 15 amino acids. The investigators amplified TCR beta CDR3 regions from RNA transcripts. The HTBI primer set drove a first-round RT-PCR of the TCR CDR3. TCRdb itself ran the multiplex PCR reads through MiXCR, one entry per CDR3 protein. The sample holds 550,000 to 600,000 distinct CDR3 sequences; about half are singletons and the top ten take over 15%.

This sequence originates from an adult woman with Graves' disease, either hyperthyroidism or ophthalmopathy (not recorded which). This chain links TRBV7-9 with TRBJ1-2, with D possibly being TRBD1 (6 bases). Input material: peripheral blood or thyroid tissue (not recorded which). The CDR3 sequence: CASSGSGGLMRGYTF. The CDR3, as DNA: TGTGCCAGCAGCGGGAGTGGGGGGCTCATGCGTGGCTACACCTTC.